This T cell receptor beta chain was sequenced in a study of T cell responses to AZD1222 COVID-19 vaccine. Data came from immunoSEQ multiplex PCR; TCRdb stores just in-frame clones and leaves some out. The data hold some 120,000 clones, with more than 70% observed a single time. There are 16 residues in the CDR3. V lost 5 bases to trimming and J lost 4 bases, with 20 bases between them. Germline V lookup: CDR1 SGHAT, CDR2 FQNNGV. The clonotype originates from an adult in good health. The rearrangement links TRBV11-2 to TRBJ1-2, with D perhaps TRBD1 (5 bases). This sample comprised peripheral blood, obtained on day 0 of AZD1222 vaccination. The CDR3 DNA is TGTGCCAGCAGCCCCCGAGGGATCGGGGACTTCTATGGCTACACCTTC. This gives the protein CASSPRGIGDFYGYTF. The full variable domain, rest sourced from reference TRBV11-2 and TRBJ1-2, is EAGVAQSPRYKIIEKRQSVAFWCNPISGHATLYWYQQILGQGPKLLIQFQNNGVVDDSQLPKDRFSAERLKGVDSTLKIQPAKLEDSAVYLCASSPRGIGDFYGYTFGSGTRLTVV.